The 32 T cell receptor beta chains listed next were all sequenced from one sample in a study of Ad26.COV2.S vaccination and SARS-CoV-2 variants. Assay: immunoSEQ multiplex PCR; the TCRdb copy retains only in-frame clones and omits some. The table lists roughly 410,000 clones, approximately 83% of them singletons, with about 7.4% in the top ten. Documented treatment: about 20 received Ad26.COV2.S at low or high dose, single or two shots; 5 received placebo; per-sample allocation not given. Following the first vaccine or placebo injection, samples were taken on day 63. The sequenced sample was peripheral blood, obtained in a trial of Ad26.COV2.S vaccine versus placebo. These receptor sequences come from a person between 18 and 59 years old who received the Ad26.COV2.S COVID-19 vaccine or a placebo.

The CDR3 loop is CASSERVGNTEAFF. CDR3 nucleotide sequence: TGCGCCAGCAGTGAAAGGGTGGGGAACACTGAAGCTTTCTTT. The V call is TRBV10-1, the J call TRBJ1-1; D uncertain. Germline values: CDR1 WNHNN, CDR2 SYGVQD (reference sequence). The germline V and J ends were trimmed by 3 bases and 1 base, with 9 bases remaining between them. The CDR3 spans 14 residues.

The CDR3 sequence is CSVDSGGGGTQYF. CDR3 DNA: TGCAGCGTTGATAGCGGGGGTGGAGGGACCCAGTACTTC. V and J are TRBV29-1 and TRBJ2-5, with 9 bases lining up with TRBD2. V gave up 3 bases and J gave up 7 bases; unmatched junction bases: 6. The germline gives CDR1 SQVTM, CDR2 ANQGSEA. CDR3 length: 13 residues. The full variable domain, in which reference TRBV29-1 and TRBJ2-5 provide the parts outside the CDR3, is SAVISQKPSRDICQRGTSLTIQCQVDSQVTMMFWYRQQPGQSLTLIATANQGSEATYESGFVIDKFPISRPNLTFSTLTVSNMSPEDSSIYLCSVDSGGGGTQYFGPGTRLLVL.

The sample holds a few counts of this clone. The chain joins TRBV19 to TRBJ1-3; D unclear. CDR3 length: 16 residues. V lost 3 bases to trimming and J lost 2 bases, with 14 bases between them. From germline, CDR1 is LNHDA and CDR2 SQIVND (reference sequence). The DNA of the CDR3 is TGTGCCAGTAGTATCCTCCAATGGAAGGCTGGAAACACCATATATTTT. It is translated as CASSILQWKAGNTIYF.

DNA of the CDR3: TGTGCCTGGATGGGGGTTTGTAAGGAAAAACTGTTTTTT. This encodes CAWMGVCKEKLFF. This sequence joins TRBV30 and TRBJ1-4, with D perhaps matching TRBD1 (5 bases). CDR3 length equals 13 residues. Trimming took off 4 bases at V and 8 bases at J, with 14 bases between the two ends. Germline V gene lookup returns CDR1 GTSNPN and CDR2 SVGIG (reference sequence).

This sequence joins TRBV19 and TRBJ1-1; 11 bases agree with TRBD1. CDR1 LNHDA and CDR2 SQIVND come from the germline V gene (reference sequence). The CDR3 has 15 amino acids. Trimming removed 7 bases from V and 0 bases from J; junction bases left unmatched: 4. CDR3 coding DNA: TGTGCCAGTAACCGGGACAGGGGGGTGAACACTGAAGCTTTCTTT. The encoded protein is CASNRDRGVNTEAFF. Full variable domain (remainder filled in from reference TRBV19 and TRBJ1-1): DGGITQSPKYLFRKEGQNVTLSCEQNLNHDAMYWYRQDPGQGLRLIYYSQIVNDFQKGDIAEGYSVSREKKESFPLTVTSAQKNPTAFYLCASNRDRGVNTEAFFGQGTRLTVV.

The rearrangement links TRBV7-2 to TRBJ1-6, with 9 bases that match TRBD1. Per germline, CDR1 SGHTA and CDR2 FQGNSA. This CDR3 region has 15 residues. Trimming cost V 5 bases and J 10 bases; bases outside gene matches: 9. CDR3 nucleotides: TGTGCCAGCAGCCCGGGGACAGGGACACAGTCACCCCTCCACTTT. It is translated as CASSPGTGTQSPLHF. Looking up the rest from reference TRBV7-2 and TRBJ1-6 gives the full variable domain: GAGVSQSPSNKVTEKGKDVELRCDPISGHTALYWYRQSLGQGLEFLIYFQGNSAPDKSGLPSDRFSAERTGGSVSTLTIQRTQQEDSAVYLCASSPGTGTQSPLHFGNGTRLTVT.

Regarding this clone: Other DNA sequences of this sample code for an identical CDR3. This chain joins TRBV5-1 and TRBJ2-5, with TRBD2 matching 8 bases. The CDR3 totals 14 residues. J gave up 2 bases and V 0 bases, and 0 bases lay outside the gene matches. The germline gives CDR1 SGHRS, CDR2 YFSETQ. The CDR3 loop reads CASSLAGGQETQYF. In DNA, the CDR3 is TGCGCCAGCAGCTTGGCGGGGGGGCAAGAGACCCAGTACTTC.

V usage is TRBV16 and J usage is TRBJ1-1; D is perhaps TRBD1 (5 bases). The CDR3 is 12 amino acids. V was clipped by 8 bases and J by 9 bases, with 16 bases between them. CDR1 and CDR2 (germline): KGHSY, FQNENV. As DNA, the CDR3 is TGTGCCAGCGGCGAGAGACCGGGACAAGCTTTCTTT. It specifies CASGERPGQAFF.

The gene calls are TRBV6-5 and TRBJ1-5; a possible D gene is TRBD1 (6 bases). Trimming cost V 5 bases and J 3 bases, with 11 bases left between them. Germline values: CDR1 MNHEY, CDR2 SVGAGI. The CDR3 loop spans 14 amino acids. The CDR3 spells CASSLGQSNQPQHF. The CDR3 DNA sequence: TGTGCCAGCAGTCTCGGACAGTCCAATCAGCCCCAGCATTTT.

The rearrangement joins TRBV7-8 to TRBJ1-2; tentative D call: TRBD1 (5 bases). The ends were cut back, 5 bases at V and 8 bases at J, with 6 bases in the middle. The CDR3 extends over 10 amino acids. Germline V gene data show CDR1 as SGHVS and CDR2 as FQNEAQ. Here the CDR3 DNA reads TGTGCCAGCAGCGGGGGGGGCTACACCTTC. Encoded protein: CASSGGGYTF.

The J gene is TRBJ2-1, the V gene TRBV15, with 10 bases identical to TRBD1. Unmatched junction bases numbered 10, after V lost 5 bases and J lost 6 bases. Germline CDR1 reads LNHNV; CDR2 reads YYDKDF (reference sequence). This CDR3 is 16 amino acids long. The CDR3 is CATSRTGTGVGNEQFF. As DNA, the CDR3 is TGTGCCACCAGCCGGACCGGGACAGGGGTCGGCAATGAGCAGTTCTTC.

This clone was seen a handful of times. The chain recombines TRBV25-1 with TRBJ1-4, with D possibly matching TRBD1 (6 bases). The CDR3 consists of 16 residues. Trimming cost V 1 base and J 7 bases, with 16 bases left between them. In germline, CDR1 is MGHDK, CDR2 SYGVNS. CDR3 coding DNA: TGTGCCAGCAGTGAATCTACGAGGGGGAAAGGTGAAAAACTGTTTTTT. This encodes CASSESTRGKGEKLFF.

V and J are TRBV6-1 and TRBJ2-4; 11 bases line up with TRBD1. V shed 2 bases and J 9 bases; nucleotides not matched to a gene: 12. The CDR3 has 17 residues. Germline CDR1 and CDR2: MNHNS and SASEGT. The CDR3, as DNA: TGTGCCAGCAGTGAAACCTGGCCCGGACAGGGGGCTATCATTCAGTACTTC. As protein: CASSETWPGQGAIIQYF.

The CDR3 is CASSLRGQAAQYF. The CDR3 region has the DNA TGTGCCAGCAGCCTCCGGGGACAGGCGGCCCAGTACTTC. J is TRBJ2-5 and V is TRBV11-3; 8 nucleotides align to TRBD1. V dropped 5 bases and J dropped 9; count of bases not matched to a gene: 8. Germline V CDR1 and CDR2: SGHNT, YENEEA. The CDR3 has 13 amino acids. The whole variable domain, filled in from reference TRBV11-3 and TRBJ2-5, reads EAGVVQSPRYKIIEKKQPVAFWCNPISGHNTLYWYLQNLGQGPELLIRYENEEAVDDSQLPKDRFSAERLKGVDSTLKIQPAELGDSAVYLCASSLRGQAAQYFGPGTRLLVL.

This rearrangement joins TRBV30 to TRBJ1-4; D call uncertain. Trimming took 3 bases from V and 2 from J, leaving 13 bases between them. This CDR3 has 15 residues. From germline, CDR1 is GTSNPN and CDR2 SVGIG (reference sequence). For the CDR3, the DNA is TGTGCCTGGAGAGGGCCGTCTATTACTAATGAAAAACTGTTTTTT. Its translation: CAWRGPSITNEKLFF.

In nucleotides, the CDR3 is TGTGCCAGCAGTGACCTCCTTTTTGGGGGAGGGAACACAGATACGCAGTATTTT. It codes for CASSDLLFGGGNTDTQYF. V is TRBV6-2 or TRBV6-3 and J is TRBJ2-3, with TRBD2 matching over 7 bases. Germline trimming cut 5 bases from V and 2 bases from J; bases unmatched to any gene: 16. The CDR3 loop spans 18 amino acids. From germline, CDR1 is MNHEY and CDR2 SVGEGT.

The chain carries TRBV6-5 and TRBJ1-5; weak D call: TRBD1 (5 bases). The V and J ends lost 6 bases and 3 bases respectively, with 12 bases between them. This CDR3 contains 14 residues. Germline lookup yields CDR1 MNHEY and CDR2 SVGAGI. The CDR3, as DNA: TGTGCCAGCAGCCGAAAGACAGTCAATCAGCCCCAGCATTTT. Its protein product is CASSRKTVNQPQHF.

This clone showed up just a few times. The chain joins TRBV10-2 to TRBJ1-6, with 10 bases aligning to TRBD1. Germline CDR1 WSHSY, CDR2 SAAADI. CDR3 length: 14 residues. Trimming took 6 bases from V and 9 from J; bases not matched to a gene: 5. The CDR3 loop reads CASSPGTGASPLHF. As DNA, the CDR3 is TGCGCCAGCAGCCCCGGGACAGGGGCTTCACCCCTCCACTTT.

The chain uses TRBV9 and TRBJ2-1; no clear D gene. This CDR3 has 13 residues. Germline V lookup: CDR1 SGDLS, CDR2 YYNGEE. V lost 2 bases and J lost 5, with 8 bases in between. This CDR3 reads CASSVGPDNEQFF. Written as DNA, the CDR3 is TGTGCCAGCAGCGTTGGCCCCGACAATGAGCAGTTCTTC.

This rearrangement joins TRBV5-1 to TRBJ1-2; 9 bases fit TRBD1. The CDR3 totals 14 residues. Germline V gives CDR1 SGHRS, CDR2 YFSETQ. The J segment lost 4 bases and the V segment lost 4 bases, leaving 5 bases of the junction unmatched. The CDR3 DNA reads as TGCGCCAGCAGCGGGGAGACAGGGGGCTATGGCTACACCTTC. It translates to CASSGETGGYGYTF.

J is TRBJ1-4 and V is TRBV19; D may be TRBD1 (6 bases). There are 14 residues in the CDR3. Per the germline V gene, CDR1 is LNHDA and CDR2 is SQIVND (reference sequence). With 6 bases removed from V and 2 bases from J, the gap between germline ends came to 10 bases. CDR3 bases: TGTGCCAGTAGAATTACAGGGACTAATGAAAAACTGTTTTTT. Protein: CASRITGTNEKLFF.

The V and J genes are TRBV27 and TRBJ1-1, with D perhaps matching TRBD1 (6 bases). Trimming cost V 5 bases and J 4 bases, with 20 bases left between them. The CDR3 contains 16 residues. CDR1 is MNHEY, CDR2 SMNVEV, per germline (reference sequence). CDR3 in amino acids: CASSPRQGRFGTEAFF. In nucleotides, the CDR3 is TGTGCCAGCAGTCCCCGGCAGGGGAGGTTCGGCACTGAAGCTTTCTTT.

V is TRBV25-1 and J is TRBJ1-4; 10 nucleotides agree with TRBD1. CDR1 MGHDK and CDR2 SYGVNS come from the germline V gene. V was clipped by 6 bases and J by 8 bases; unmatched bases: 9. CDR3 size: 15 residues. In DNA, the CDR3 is TGTGCCAGCAGAGAACGACAGGGGGCTGGAGAAAAACTGTTTTTT. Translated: CASRERQGAGEKLFF. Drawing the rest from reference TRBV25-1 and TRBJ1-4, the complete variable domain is EADIYQTPRYLVIGTGKKITLECSQTMGHDKMYWYQQDPGMELHLIHYSYGVNSTEKGDLSSESTVSRIRTEHFPLTLESARPSHTSQYLCASRERQGAGEKLFFGSGTQLSVL.

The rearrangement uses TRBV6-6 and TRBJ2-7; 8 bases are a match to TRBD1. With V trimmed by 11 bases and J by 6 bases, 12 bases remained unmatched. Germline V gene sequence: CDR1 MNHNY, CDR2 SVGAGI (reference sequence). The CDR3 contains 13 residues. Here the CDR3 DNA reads TGTGCCGTCTCCCCAGGGGGCGTCTTCGAGCAGTACTTC. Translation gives CAVSPGGVFEQYF.

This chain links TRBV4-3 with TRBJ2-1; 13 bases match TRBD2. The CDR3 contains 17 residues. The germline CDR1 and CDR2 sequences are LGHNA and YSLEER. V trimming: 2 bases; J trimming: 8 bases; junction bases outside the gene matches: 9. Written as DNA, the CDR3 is TGCGCCAGCAGCCAACGACTAGCGGGGGGCCCCACGTATGAGCAGTTCTTC. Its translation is CASSQRLAGGPTYEQFF.

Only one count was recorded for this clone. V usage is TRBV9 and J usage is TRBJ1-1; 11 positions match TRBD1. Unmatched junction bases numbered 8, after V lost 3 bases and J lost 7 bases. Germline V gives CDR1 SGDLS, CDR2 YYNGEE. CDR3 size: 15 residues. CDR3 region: CASSARDRGVGEAFF. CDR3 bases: TGTGCCAGCAGCGCGAGGGACAGGGGGGTCGGTGAAGCTTTCTTT.

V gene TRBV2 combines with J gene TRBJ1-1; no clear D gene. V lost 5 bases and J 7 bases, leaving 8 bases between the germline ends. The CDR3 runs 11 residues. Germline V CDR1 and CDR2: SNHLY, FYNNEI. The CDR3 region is CASSPTLEAFF. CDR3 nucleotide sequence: TGTGCCAGCAGTCCAACCCTTGAAGCTTTCTTT. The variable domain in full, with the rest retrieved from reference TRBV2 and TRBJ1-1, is EPEVTQTPSHQVTQMGQEVILRCVPISNHLYFYWYRQILGQKVEFLVSFYNNEISEKSEIFDDQFSVERPDGSNFTLKIRSTKLEDSAMYFCASSPTLEAFFGQGTRLTVV.

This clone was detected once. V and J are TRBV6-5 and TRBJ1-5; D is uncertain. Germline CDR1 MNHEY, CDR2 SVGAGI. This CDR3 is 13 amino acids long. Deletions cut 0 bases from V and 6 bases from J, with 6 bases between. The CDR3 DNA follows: TGTGCCAGCAGTTACTCGAGGAGTCAGCCCCAGCATTTT. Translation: CASSYSRSQPQHF.

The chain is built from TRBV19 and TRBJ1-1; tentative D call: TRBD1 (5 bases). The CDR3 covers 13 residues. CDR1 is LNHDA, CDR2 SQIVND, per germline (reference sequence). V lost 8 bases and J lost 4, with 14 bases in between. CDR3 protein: CASFRGAVTEAFF. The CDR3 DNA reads TGTGCCAGTTTTCGAGGGGCGGTCACTGAAGCTTTCTTT.

This CDR3 is CASGLRGNEQFF. In DNA, the CDR3 is TGTGCCAGCGGTCTTCGGGGCAATGAGCAGTTCTTC. The chain joins TRBV11-3 to TRBJ2-1, with D tentatively TRBD2 (5 bases). Trimming pared 8 bases from V and 6 bases from J, leaving 11 bases between. Per the germline V gene, CDR1 is SGHNT and CDR2 is YENEEA. This CDR3 is built from 12 residues.

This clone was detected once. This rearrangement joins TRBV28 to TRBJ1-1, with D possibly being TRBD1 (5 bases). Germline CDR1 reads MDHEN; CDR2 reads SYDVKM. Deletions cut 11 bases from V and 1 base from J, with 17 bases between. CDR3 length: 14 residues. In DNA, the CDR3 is TGTGCCGGGAGGGACCTAAATCCGAACACTGAAGCTTTCTTT. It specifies CAGRDLNPNTEAFF. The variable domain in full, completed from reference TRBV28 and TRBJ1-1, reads DVKVTQSSRYLVKRTGEKVFLECVQDMDHENMFWYRQDPGLGLRLIYFSYDVKMKEKGDIPEGYSVSREKKERFSLILESASTNQTSMYLCAGRDLNPNTEAFFGQGTRLTVV.

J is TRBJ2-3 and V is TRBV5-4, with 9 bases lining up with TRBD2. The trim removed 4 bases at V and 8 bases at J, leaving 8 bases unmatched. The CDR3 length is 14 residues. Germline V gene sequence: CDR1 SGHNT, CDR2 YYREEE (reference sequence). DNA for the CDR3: TGTGCCAGCAGCCCGGGACTAGCTGTTTTTACGCAGTATTTT. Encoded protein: CASSPGLAVFTQYF.